The 9 T cell receptor beta chains given below trace back to one sample, sequenced in a study of tumor-infiltrating lymphocytes in glioblastoma multiforme (dated by TCRdb to about 2017). The instrument was an Illumina HiSeq 2500. TCRB libraries were constructed from RNA through three rounds of nested multiplex PCR following a modified ARM-PCR protocol with multiple V-beta primers and a C-beta primer. TCRdb handled the public reads itself, with Q25 trimming in fastp and clone calling in MiXCR, and kept productive beta chains. CDR3 protein sequences are deduplicated, and each keeps its most common genes and DNA. The sample data list 25,000 to 40,000 distinct CDR3 sequences, and 50% to 75% of these were observed just once. The ten most abundant clones make up roughly 33% of the sample. Sequenced sample: brain tumor tissue. These receptors all stem from a male donor with glioblastoma.

Details on this clonotype: No conserved phenylalanine or tryptophan ends this CDR3, so it is likely a read error. The chain combines TRBV20-1 with TRBJ2-5, with unresolved D. This CDR3 has 10 amino acids. The germline V gene has CDR1 DFQATT and CDR2 SNEGSKA (reference sequence). This chain's CDR3 is CGGIEETQYL. CDR3 bases: TGCGGTGGTATTGAAGAGACCCAGTACCTC.

This clonotype was recorded many times. CDR3 DNA: TGTGCCAGCAGTGACCTGACAGGGGCCGAGACCCAGTACTTC. Residues: CASSDLTGAETQYF. The chain couples TRBV6-2 or TRBV6-3 to TRBJ2-5; 8 bases align to TRBD1. The V gene's germline CDR1 is MNHEY and CDR2 SVGEGT. Trimming cost V 5 bases and J 5 bases; bases outside gene matches: 7. The length of the CDR3 is 14 residues.

Concerning this clonotype itself: The junction differs from germline at one of its ends, possibly a read error. This chain links TRBV20-1 with TRBJ1-1; 7 bases are a match to TRBD1. CDR3 length equals 15 residues. Germline assignment: CDR1 DFQATT and CDR2 SNEGSKA (reference sequence). The CDR3 region is CNARKGQAVNTEAFF. The DNA for the CDR3 is TGTAATGCTAGGAAAGGACAGGCGGTGAACACTGAAGCTTTCTTT.

This clonotype was seen many times. This chain uses TRBV4-1 with TRBJ1-2; no clear D. The CDR3 totals 16 residues. Germline V gives CDR1 MGHRA, CDR2 YSYEKL. The V gene lost 0 bases and the J gene lost 3 bases, with 14 bases spanning the gap. The CDR3 DNA is TGCGCCAGCAGCCAAGATCTGGGGTTGTCTGACTATGGCTACACCTTC. Translation gives CASSQDLGLSDYGYTF.

As for this clonotype: Compared with germline, one end of the junction differs, possibly owing to a read error. This chain uses TRBV20-1 with TRBJ2-2; 9 bases agree with TRBD2. Germline V CDR1 and CDR2: DFQATT, SNEGSKA (reference sequence). This CDR3 has 12 amino acids. The CDR3 sequence: CSVLAGSGELVF. Here the CDR3 DNA reads TGCAGTGTACTAGCGGGCAGCGGGGAGCTGGTTTTT.

With respect to this clonotype: A much larger clone is a single base away; this may be a read error. V is TRBV30 and J is TRBJ2-2, with D perhaps matching TRBD2 (6 bases). The germline V gene encodes CDR1 GTSNPN and CDR2 SVGIG (reference sequence). The CDR3 extends over 17 amino acids. V was cut by 3 bases and J by 3 bases, with 20 bases left in between. The CDR3 reads CAWSQGAGNPYTGELFF. The DNA for the CDR3 is TGTGCCTGGAGCCAAGGGGCGGGAAACCCATACACCGGGGAGCTGTTTTTT.

The chain joins TRBV29-1 to TRBJ1-4, with 10 bases that match TRBD1. In germline, CDR1 is SQVTM, CDR2 ANQGSEA. With 4 bases clipped from V and 17 bases from J, the junction kept 16 bases outside the gene matches. The CDR3 length is 14 residues. The CDR3, as DNA: TGCAGCGTTGGGACAGGGGGGACTAATGAAAGCTGTTTTTTT. The encoded protein is CSVGTGGTNESCFF.

This clonotype was detected only once. The chain couples TRBV5-1 to TRBJ2-2; possibly TRBD1 or TRBD2 for D (6 bases each). V was trimmed by 6 bases and J by 1 base, leaving 13 bases between them. Germline values: CDR1 SGHRS, CDR2 YFSETQ. The length of the CDR3 is 15 residues. The DNA for the CDR3 is TGCGCCAGCAACGGGGGACAATGGAACACCGGGGAGCTGTTTTTT. Its protein is CASNGGQWNTGELFF. The variable domain in full, with the rest retrieved from reference TRBV5-1 and TRBJ2-2, is KAGVTQTPRYLIKTRGQQVTLSCSPISGHRSVSWYQQTPGQGLQFLFEYFSETQRNKGNFPGRFSGRQFSNSRSEMNVSTLELGDSALYLCASNGGQWNTGELFFGEGSRLTVL.

A remark on this clonotype: At one boundary the junction diverges from the germline segment, which might be a read error. CDR3 nucleotides: TGTAGTGCTAGAGCCCTCACCGGGGTGGCTAGCGGACCCTACGAGCAGTACTTC. Amino acids: CSARALTGVASGPYEQYF. The chain carries TRBV20-1 and TRBJ2-7; TRBD2 matches 7 bases. The CDR3 is made up of 18 amino acids. Germline CDR1 reads DFQATT; CDR2 reads SNEGSKA (reference sequence).